Sequencing of this TCR beta chain was carried out in a study of cytomegalovirus exposure and HLA in healthy donors. Whole-study context: T cells numbering about 179 million yielded 90 million to 140 million unique TCR beta sequences in an earlier analysis.

V shed 2 bases and J shed 6 bases, with 19 bases lying between them. The CDR3 covers 16 residues. Looked up from germline, CDR1 is MNHEY and CDR2 is SMNVEV (reference sequence). Details on this clone: As yet, its antigen is unknown.

Study results and caveats: The study put under 200 TCR beta chains on its list as cytomegalovirus-associated.

This PCR relied on a set of 60 Vbeta primers and 13 Jbeta primers. Repertoires were generated with immunoSEQ multiplex PCR, while TCRdb's copy carries only in-frame clones and drops some. Here the sample spans 200,000 or so clones, about 83% being singletons. The chain has TRBV27 and TRBJ1-2, with unresolved D. The TCR was taken from a woman under 40 in good health and CMV-seropositive. Sequenced material: PBMCs. In nucleotides, the CDR3 is TGTGCCAGCAGTTTAACGGGAGCTCGGAAAGTCCATGGCTACACCTTC. This sequence encodes CASSLTGARKVHGYTF.